This T cell receptor (beta chain) is from a study of CD8 T cells in Susac syndrome. Random hexamers were used to reverse transcribe the RNA input (roughly 0.5 to 1 ug). TCRdb redid the calling of the immunoSEQ multiplex PCR reads with MiXCR, one entry per CDR3 protein. The sample has some 450,000 distinct CDR3 sequences, approximately 85% seen once; the top ten hold about 0.12%. Trimming cost V 4 bases and J 6 bases; bases outside gene matches: 5. Germline V lookup: CDR1 SGHDT, CDR2 YYEEEE. This CDR3 spans 13 amino acids. Sequencing of TCR beta, carried out with a high-throughput approach, was applied to CD8+ and CD4+ T cells from the blood.

This chain uses TRBV5-6 with TRBJ2-7; 9 positions match TRBD1. The TCR comes from a human donor with multiple sclerosis. The sequenced material came from CD8+ T cells from PBMCs. CDR3 bases: TGTGCCAGCAGCAAAGGGACAGGGCCCGAGCAGTACTTC. Translating it yields CASSKGTGPEQYF.